The rows below give T cell receptor beta chains drawn from one sample of a study of T cell responses to AZD1222 COVID-19 vaccine. Measured with immunoSEQ multiplex PCR; TCRdb has only the in-frame clones, and not every one. The sample lists 130,000 to 150,000 clones, roughly 90% seen once, with 5% to 5.5% in the top ten. The specimen comprised peripheral blood, sampled 28 days after the second dose of the MenACWY control vaccine. Source of these receptors: an adult who received the MenACWY meningococcal vaccine as a control. Both conserved end residues are part of each CDR3. Fields, in order: V gene, J gene, D gene, clone size, CDR3 DNA, CDR3 protein. D genes are given only for firm matches. Only part of the rows carry a size: once, few, many, or a class if the clone is expanded.

TRBV7-3	TRBJ1-1	TRBD1	-	TGTGCCAGCAGCTGGGGACAGGGTAACACTGAAGCTTTCTTT	CASSWGQGNTEAFF
TRBV4-3	TRBJ1-3	TRBD1	-	TGCGCCAGCAGCCAACCGGACAGGGCTGGAAACACCATATATTTT	CASSQPDRAGNTIYF
TRBV3-1/TRBV3-2	TRBJ1-5	-	-	TGTGCCAGCAGCCGCCGTACGGGGGAGGGCCAGCCCCAGCATTTT	CASSRRTGEGQPQHF
TRBV12-5	TRBJ2-7	-	-	TGTGCTAGTGGCCAAGAATCATCCGGGAGCACGGAGCAGTACTTC	CASGQESSGSTEQYF
TRBV5-1	TRBJ1-1	-	few	TGCGCCAGCAGCCCCAGGATGAACACTGAAGCTTTCTTT	CASSPRMNTEAFF
TRBV5-1	TRBJ2-7	TRBD1	few	TGCGCCAGCAGCTTGGAGGCAGGGGGAGAGCAGTACTTC	CASSLEAGGEQYF
TRBV5-1	TRBJ2-5	-	-	TGCGCCAGCAGCTTTCAACTAGTTCAAGAGACCCAGTACTTC	CASSFQLVQETQYF
TRBV9	TRBJ2-3	-	-	TGTGCCAGCAGCTCTAGCACAGATACGCAGTATTTT	CASSSSTDTQYF
TRBV19	TRBJ1-2	-	-	TGTGCCAGTACATACCGGGCCAATCCAAATGGCTACACCTTC	CASTYRANPNGYTF
TRBV19	TRBJ2-3	TRBD1	-	TGTGCCAGTAGTCCACAGGGGGCGCGAGGAAAAGATACGCAGTATTTT	CASSPQGARGKDTQYF
TRBV4-1	TRBJ1-6	TRBD1	-	TGCGCCAGCAGCCAATCCTTCGCCGGGACAGTCAATTCACCCCTCCACTTT	CASSQSFAGTVNSPLHF
TRBV5-1	TRBJ1-3	-	-	TGCGCCAGCAGCCTATTGGGGACCCTCGATCTCTCTGGAAACACCATATATTTT	CASSLLGTLDLSGNTIYF
TRBV5-8	TRBJ1-4	-	-	TGTGCCAGCAGCTTGGCGAGGTGGGGCGGGAATGAAAAACTGTTTTTT	CASSLARWGGNEKLFF
TRBV14	TRBJ1-2	TRBD1	-	TGTGCCAGCAGCCCACCAGGTCCAGGGGGGTGGTACTATGGCTACACCTTC	CASSPPGPGGWYYGYTF